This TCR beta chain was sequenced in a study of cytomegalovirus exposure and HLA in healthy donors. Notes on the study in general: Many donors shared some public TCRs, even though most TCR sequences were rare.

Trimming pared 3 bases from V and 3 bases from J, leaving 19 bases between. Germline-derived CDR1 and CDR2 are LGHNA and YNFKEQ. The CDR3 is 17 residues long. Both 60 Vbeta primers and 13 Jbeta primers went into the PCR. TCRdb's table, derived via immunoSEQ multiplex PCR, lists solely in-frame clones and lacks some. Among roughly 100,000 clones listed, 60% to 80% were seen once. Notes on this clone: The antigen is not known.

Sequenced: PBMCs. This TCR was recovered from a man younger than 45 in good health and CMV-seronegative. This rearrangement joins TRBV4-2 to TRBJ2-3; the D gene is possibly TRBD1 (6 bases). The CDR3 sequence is CASSQAQQGFGTDTQYF. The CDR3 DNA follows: TGTGCCAGCAGCCAGGCTCAACAGGGCTTCGGAACAGATACGCAGTATTTT.